A single sample is the source of the 13 T cell receptor beta chains below, sequenced in a study of blood T cell repertoires in COVID-19. The assay was immunoSEQ multiplex PCR, and TCRdb's table has in-frame clones only and misses some. The data show approximately 110,000 clones, roughly 85% seen once. Sequencing was performed on peripheral blood. These receptors were taken from a woman aged 80 or over with acute or convalescent COVID-19.

V usage is TRBV5-5 and J usage is TRBJ2-7; possible D gene TRBD1, 6 bases. Germline V lookup: CDR1 SGHKS, CDR2 YYEKEE (reference sequence). CDR3 length: 14 residues. The V end lost 4 bases, the J end lost 2 bases, and 13 bases lay between the germline ends. For the CDR3, the DNA is TGTGCCAGCAGCCATCATACAGGGACCTACGAGCAGTACTTC. Amino acids: CASSHHTGTYEQYF.

This clone was found once. The gene calls are TRBV4-3 and TRBJ1-2, with D uncertain. Germline V gene lookup returns CDR1 LGHNA and CDR2 YSLEER. The V end lost 0 bases, the J end lost 5 bases, and 7 bases lay between the germline ends. CDR3 length: 13 amino acids. CDR3 sequence: CASSQEAGYGYTF. CDR3 sequence (DNA): TGCGCCAGCAGCCAAGAAGCCGGGTATGGCTACACCTTC.

The chain carries TRBV5-1 and TRBJ1-1; no clear D. The V gene's germline CDR1 is SGHRS and CDR2 YFSETQ. V gave up 4 bases and J gave up 2 bases, with 12 bases separating them. This CDR3 contains 14 residues. The DNA of the CDR3 is TGCGCCAGCAGCGATAAGACAAGCAACACTGAAGCTTTCTTT. Translation gives CASSDKTSNTEAFF. Drawing the rest from reference TRBV5-1 and TRBJ1-1, the complete variable domain is KAGVTQTPRYLIKTRGQQVTLSCSPISGHRSVSWYQQTPGQGLQFLFEYFSETQRNKGNFPGRFSGRQFSNSRSEMNVSTLELGDSALYLCASSDKTSNTEAFFGQGTRLTVV.

The V gene is TRBV5-6, the J gene TRBJ1-5; 8 bases align to TRBD1. This CDR3 is 16 amino acids long. V lost 2 bases and J lost 2; bases outside the gene matches: 6. Germline V gives CDR1 SGHDT, CDR2 YYEEEE. This CDR3 reads CASSFGTGNGNQPQHF. In DNA, the CDR3 is TGTGCCAGCAGCTTCGGGACAGGCAATGGCAATCAGCCCCAGCATTTT. Based on the CDR3 plus reference TRBV5-6 and TRBJ1-5, the full variable domain is DAGVTQSPTHLIKTRGQQVTLRCSPKSGHDTVSWYQQALGQGPQFIFQYYEEEERQRGNFPDRFSGHQFPNYSSELNVNALLLGDSALYLCASSFGTGNGNQPQHFGDGTRLSIL.

This sequence joins TRBV5-1 and TRBJ1-4, with a weak D call TRBD1 (6 bases). Per germline, CDR1 SGHRS and CDR2 YFSETQ. The CDR3 covers 14 residues. The V end was cut by 0 bases, the J end by 8 bases, with 11 bases between. The CDR3 DNA is TGCGCCAGCAGCTTGGGAGGGGGAAGGGAAAAACTGTTTTTT. Protein: CASSLGGGREKLFF.

This chain links TRBV24-1 with TRBJ2-3; 10 bases agree with TRBD2. The CDR3 is made up of 14 amino acids. From germline, CDR1 is KGHDR and CDR2 SFDVKD. The CDR3 here is CPRVSGRDTDTQYF. In nucleotides, the CDR3 is TGTCCGAGGGTGAGCGGGAGGGACACAGATACGCAGTATTTT.

The J gene is TRBJ2-7, the V gene TRBV29-1; 7 positions agree with TRBD2. The CDR3 sequence is 13 residues long. V gave up 4 bases and J gave up 2 bases; unmatched junction bases: 5. Germline-derived CDR1 and CDR2 are SQVTM and ANQGSEA. This chain's CDR3 is CSVGLAETYEQYF. The CDR3 coding sequence is TGCAGCGTTGGGCTAGCGGAGACCTACGAGCAGTACTTC.

The CDR3 nucleotides are TGTGCCAGCAGTTTGGCAGGGCTCCAGCCCCAGCATTTT. Encoded protein: CASSLAGLQPQHF. The chain employs TRBV12-3 or TRBV12-4 and TRBJ1-5, with a possible D match to TRBD1 (5 bases). The length of the CDR3 is 13 residues. With 3 bases removed from V and 7 bases from J, the gap between germline ends came to 10 bases.

This sequence joins TRBV11-2 and TRBJ1-4; D is possibly TRBD1 (5 bases). Trimming stripped 5 bases from V and 0 bases from J, with 13 bases between. From germline, CDR1 is SGHAT and CDR2 FQNNGV. The CDR3 has 16 residues. The CDR3 DNA follows: TGTGCCAGCAGCGTCACGCGGGGGGCAACTAATGAAAAACTGTTTTTT. Protein product: CASSVTRGATNEKLFF.

The V call is TRBV5-1, the J call TRBJ2-4; 9 bases fit TRBD2. Germline-derived CDR1 and CDR2 are SGHRS and YFSETQ. The CDR3 runs 17 residues. With 3 bases clipped from V and 1 base from J, the junction kept 8 bases outside the gene matches. CDR3 region: CASSSLAGVSAKNIQYF. For the CDR3, the DNA is TGCGCCAGCAGCTCCTTAGCGGGAGTTTCTGCCAAAAACATTCAGTACTTC. The full variable domain, rest sourced from reference TRBV5-1 and TRBJ2-4, is KAGVTQTPRYLIKTRGQQVTLSCSPISGHRSVSWYQQTPGQGLQFLFEYFSETQRNKGNFPGRFSGRQFSNSRSEMNVSTLELGDSALYLCASSSLAGVSAKNIQYFGAGTRLSVL.

This chain uses TRBV27 with TRBJ2-3, with D possibly being TRBD1 (5 bases). This CDR3 spans 15 amino acids. CDR1 is MNHEY and CDR2 is SMNVEV in the germline V gene (reference sequence). Between the trimmed V and J ends, which lost 3 bases and 1 base, there was a span of 11 bases. The CDR3 is CASSFGAGRTDTQYF. The CDR3 nucleotides read TGTGCCAGCAGTTTTGGGGCAGGGCGCACAGATACGCAGTATTTT.

The chain carries TRBV28 and TRBJ2-7; 11 bases line up with TRBD2. Germline V lookup: CDR1 MDHEN, CDR2 SYDVKM. This CDR3 has 13 amino acids. Losses at the gene ends were 3 bases for V and 10 bases for J; bases not matched to a gene: 5. The CDR3 DNA sequence: TGTGCCAGCAGTTTGACTAGCGGGATGGGTCAGTACTTC. It yields the protein CASSLTSGMGQYF.

The chain has TRBV10-3 and TRBJ2-3; 8 bases are a match to TRBD2. The CDR3 sequence is 15 residues long. Germline CDR1 reads ENHRY; CDR2 reads SYGVKD. V trimming: 2 bases; J trimming: 6 bases; junction bases outside the gene matches: 7. CDR3 sequence (DNA): TGTGCCATCAGTGAGGGGACTAGACCATCCGATACGCAGTATTTT. Its translation is CAISEGTRPSDTQYF.